This TCR beta chain came from a study of blood T cell repertoires in COVID-19. Study background: Samples of COVID-19 (acute and convalescent) were obtained from the United States, Italy and Spain. Sample material is recorded as cDNA or gDNA derived from T cells, B-cell-depleted T cells, or PBMCs.

Germline CDR1 is WSHSY and CDR2 is SAAADI. V shed 4 bases and J 4 bases; nucleotides not matched to a gene: 3. The CDR3 contains 15 residues. Original handling: Amplification of reference gene primers provided the estimated nucleated cell counts. The table came from immunoSEQ multiplex PCR; TCRdb's copy has only in-frame clones and leaves some out. That table is the source of V, J and clone size, and D and trimming were worked out from the DNA. Among 65,000 to 90,000 clones, 80% to 90% were seen once, and the ten largest hold approximately 8.9%. The TCR sequence derives from a man aged 45-60 years with acute or convalescent COVID-19. The sample taken for sequencing was peripheral blood. This sequence joins TRBV10-2 and TRBJ2-3, with TRBD2 matching over 12 bases. In DNA, the CDR3 is TGCGCCAGCAGTGGACTAGCGGGGGAGGCAGATACGCAGTATTTT. It translates to CASSGLAGEADTQYF.